A single sample is the source of the 31 T cell receptor beta chains below, sequenced in a study of blood T cells in healthy people across ages. PCR was performed a second time for about 7 to 12 cycles using a sample-barcoded 5' primer and a J-beta primer mix. MiXCR was run by TCRdb on the 5' RACE reads, yielding one entry per CDR3 protein. Counted here are 1,500,000 or so distinct CDR3 sequences, around 55% occurring once; the ten biggest clones make up over 6.5%. Sequencing used blood. The receptors here all came from a man between 18 and 35 years old in good health.

The V gene is TRBV27, the J gene TRBJ2-7; 10 positions match TRBD2. The germline V gene encodes CDR1 MNHEY and CDR2 SMNVEV (reference sequence). Losses at the gene ends were 6 bases for V and 7 bases for J; bases not matched to a gene: 12. This CDR3 contains 15 residues. This CDR3 reads CASRRAGGIYNEQYF. The CDR3 DNA reads TGTGCCAGCAGACGAGCGGGGGGGATATACAATGAGCAGTACTTC.

This clonotype is a singleton in its sample. The gene calls are TRBV29-1 and TRBJ2-2, with D possibly called TRBD1 or TRBD2 (5 bases each). V gave up 3 bases and J gave up 3 bases, with 11 bases separating them. Germline V lookup: CDR1 SQVTM, CDR2 ANQGSEA. There are 14 residues in the CDR3. The CDR3, as DNA: TGCAGCGTTGAGTTTGGGGGTTACACCGGGGAGCTGTTTTTT. Protein: CSVEFGGYTGELFF.

The CDR3 DNA is TGCAGCGTCAAACAGGGTCGCGGCTACACCTTC. The encoded protein is CSVKQGRGYTF. The J gene is TRBJ1-2, the V gene TRBV29-1; tentative D call: TRBD1 (6 bases). The CDR3 loop spans 11 amino acids. Germline V gene data show CDR1 as SQVTM and CDR2 as ANQGSEA. Trimming left V 6 bases short and J 8 bases short, with 13 bases between. Full variable domain (remainder filled in from reference TRBV29-1 and TRBJ1-2): SAVISQKPSRDICQRGTSLTIQCQVDSQVTMMFWYRQQPGQSLTLIATANQGSEATYESGFVIDKFPISRPNLTFSTLTVSNMSPEDSSIYLCSVKQGRGYTFGSGTRLTVV.

The J gene is TRBJ1-2, the V gene TRBV30; no definite D call. Trimming stripped 0 bases from V and 2 bases from J, with 10 bases between. The germline V gene encodes CDR1 GTSNPN and CDR2 SVGIG (reference sequence). There are 14 residues in the CDR3. The CDR3 loop reads CAWSVPGSNYGYTF. CDR3 nucleotides: TGTGCCTGGAGTGTACCGGGTTCCAACTATGGCTACACCTTC.

This clonotype was detected only once. The chain links TRBV7-6 to TRBJ1-4; TRBD1 aligns across 9 bases. This CDR3 region has 16 residues. The junction had 10 bases not matched to a gene; V was cut back by 4 bases and J by 7 bases. Germline values: CDR1 SGHVS, CDR2 FNYEAQ. Here the CDR3 DNA reads TGTGCCAGCAGCTCCCATCCGGGACAGGGTCCTGAAAAACTGTTTTTT. Protein sequence: CASSSHPGQGPEKLFF.

The chain combines TRBV6-5 with TRBJ2-7; D unresolved. Germline CDR1 and CDR2: MNHEY and SVGAGI. V lost 0 bases and J lost 7, with 16 bases in between. CDR3 size: 15 residues. CDR3 amino acids: CASSYSRKTLTEQYF. CDR3 nucleotides: TGTGCCAGCAGTTACTCGAGGAAGACTCTAACTGAGCAGTACTTC.

This clonotype has a handful of counts. V and J are TRBV5-1 and TRBJ2-2; D unclear. This CDR3 comprises 16 residues. The V end lost 0 bases, the J end lost 0 bases, and 9 bases lay between the germline ends. Germline V gene sequence: CDR1 SGHRS, CDR2 YFSETQ. The CDR3 spells CASSLVVFSNTGELFF. The CDR3 region has the DNA TGCGCCAGCAGCTTGGTCGTGTTTTCGAACACCGGGGAGCTGTTTTTT.

V usage is TRBV28 and J usage is TRBJ2-3; TRBD2 agrees at 8 bases. The CDR3 has 16 amino acids. Germline CDR1 and CDR2: MDHEN and SYDVKM. The trim removed 1 base at V and 5 bases at J, leaving 8 bases unmatched. The CDR3 nucleotides read TGTGCCAGCAGTTTATTCGTCGGGGGGGCAATAGATACGCAGTATTTT. Protein sequence: CASSLFVGGAIDTQYF.

V usage is TRBV6-2 or TRBV6-3 and J usage is TRBJ2-2, with D tentatively TRBD1 (5 bases). CDR1 and CDR2 (germline): MNHEY, SVGEGT. The CDR3 contains 14 residues. The germline V and J ends were trimmed by 6 bases and 1 base, with 9 bases remaining between them. The CDR3 nucleotides read TGTGCCAGCAGCCGCGGACAGAACACCGGGGAGCTGTTTTTT. Amino acid sequence: CASSRGQNTGELFF.

The chain has TRBV15 and TRBJ2-1; the D gene is possibly TRBD1 (5 bases). The germline V gene encodes CDR1 LNHNV and CDR2 YYDKDF (reference sequence). Between the trimmed V and J ends, which lost 0 bases and 4 bases, there was a span of 7 bases. This CDR3 spans 14 amino acids. The CDR3, as DNA: TGTGCCACCAGCAGAGACAGGGATTACAATGAGCAGTTCTTC. It codes for CATSRDRDYNEQFF. The entire variable domain, with the rest obtained from reference TRBV15 and TRBJ2-1, is as follows: DAMVIQNPRYQVTQFGKPVTLSCSQTLNHNVMYWYQQKSSQAPKLLFHYYDKDFNNEADTPDNFQSRRPNTSFCFLDIRSPGLGDTAMYLCATSRDRDYNEQFFGPGTRLTVL.

This chain uses TRBV27 with TRBJ2-1; possibly TRBD2 for D (6 bases). Germline assignment: CDR1 MNHEY and CDR2 SMNVEV (reference sequence). The ends were cut back, 3 bases at V and 8 bases at J, with 17 bases in the middle. The CDR3 runs to 15 residues. The CDR3 loop is CASSFLGRLVDEQFF. The CDR3 DNA is TGTGCCAGCAGTTTCTTGGGGCGACTAGTGGATGAGCAGTTCTTC.

J is TRBJ2-4 and V is TRBV21-1; no DNA check was done on the table's D call, TRBD1. TRBV21-1 is designated a pseudogene. CDR3 size: 15 residues. As DNA, the CDR3 is TGTGCCAGCAGCCCCCGAGGACAGGGGGTGGACATTCAGTACTTC. Translating it yields CASSPRGQGVDIQYF.

This chain links TRBV7-6 with TRBJ2-4; 7 positions agree with TRBD1. The J call is in doubt because the DNA end fits TRBJ2-7 better. CDR1 is SGHVS, CDR2 FNYEAQ, per germline. The CDR3 is made up of 15 amino acids. CDR3 coding DNA: TGTGCCAGCAGTTCGACAGGGTTAGACACCTACGAGCAGTACTTC. Translation gives CASSSTGLDTYEQYF.

In regard to this clonotype: One end of the junction does not line up with germline, which may come from a read error. The chain joins TRBV7-7 to TRBJ2-4; D gene ambiguous. CDR1 and CDR2 from the germline V gene are SSHAT and FNYEAQ (reference sequence). This CDR3 spans 16 amino acids. CDR3 nucleotides: TGTGCTAGCAGCAAGAGGATGCCCCCTGGGGTGTTAGAGCAGTACTTC. Its translation is CASSKRMPPGVLEQYF.

The chain joins TRBV9 to TRBJ2-3, with TRBD2 identical over 9 bases. Germline trimming cut 3 bases from V and 2 bases from J; bases unmatched to any gene: 7. The CDR3 runs to 16 residues. Looked up from germline, CDR1 is SGDLS and CDR2 is YYNGEE. The DNA for the CDR3 is TGTGCCAGCAGCGACCGCGGGAGGGGGTACACAGATACGCAGTATTTT. Its protein product is CASSDRGRGYTDTQYF.

The V call is TRBV10-3, the J call TRBJ2-7; 11 positions agree with TRBD2. The junction had 8 bases not matched to a gene; V was cut back by 0 bases and J by 4 bases. The CDR3 loop spans 17 amino acids. CDR1 is ENHRY and CDR2 is SYGVKD in the germline V gene. CDR3 in amino acids: CAISESGTSGEGYEQYF. CDR3 coding DNA: TGTGCCATCAGTGAGTCCGGGACTAGCGGAGAGGGGTACGAGCAGTACTTC.

The genes are TRBV28 and TRBJ1-1; D remains ambiguous. The germline gives CDR1 MDHEN, CDR2 SYDVKM. The CDR3 runs 14 residues. V lost 8 bases to trimming and J lost 4 bases, with 17 bases between them. CDR3 nucleotide sequence: TGTGCCAGCGCTGGGTCCGATATTGTCACTGAAGCTTTCTTT. Translated, it gives CASAGSDIVTEAFF.

This clonotype was observed a few times. V and J are TRBV6-6 and TRBJ2-1, with D possibly matching TRBD2 (5 bases). Trimming stripped 2 bases from V and 3 bases from J, with 14 bases between. CDR1 and CDR2 from the germline V gene are MNHNY and SVGAGI (reference sequence). This CDR3 comprises 16 residues. The CDR3 reads CASSYPGRESYNEQFF. The DNA for the CDR3 is TGTGCCAGCAGTTACCCGGGTCGGGAAAGCTACAATGAGCAGTTCTTC.

This rearrangement joins TRBV4-3 to TRBJ1-2; weak D call: TRBD1 (6 bases). Germline V gene lookup returns CDR1 LGHNA and CDR2 YSLEER. There are 14 residues in the CDR3. Trimming cost V 0 bases and J 5 bases, with 10 bases left between them. The CDR3 nucleotides read TGCGCCAGCAGCCAAGATAAGGGGGGGTATGGCTACACCTTC. Residues: CASSQDKGGYGYTF.

The genes are TRBV4-1 and TRBJ1-2; D is unresolved. Germline V lookup: CDR1 MGHRA, CDR2 YSYEKL. CDR3 size: 15 residues. Trimming cost V 1 base and J 3 bases, with 12 bases left between them. CDR3 coding DNA: TGCGCCAGCAGCCAAGGAACTGGGTCTCACTATGGCTACACCTTC. This encodes CASSQGTGSHYGYTF.

The chain combines TRBV29-1 with TRBJ2-3, with 7 nucleotides matching TRBD2. The CDR3 length is 14 residues. With 3 bases clipped from V and 9 bases from J, the junction kept 12 bases outside the gene matches. The germline gives CDR1 SQVTM, CDR2 ANQGSEA. CDR3 in amino acids: CSVERAGTGGTQYF. The CDR3 DNA is TGCAGCGTTGAGCGAGCGGGGACCGGGGGGACGCAGTATTTT.

The chain links TRBV12-3 or TRBV12-4 to TRBJ1-6; D is perhaps TRBD1 (5 bases). The CDR3 is 14 amino acids. Deletions cut 6 bases from V and 8 bases from J, with 14 bases between. The CDR3 DNA sequence: TGTGCCAGCAGCTTCAGGGATATGGATTCACCCCTCCACTTT. Residues: CASSFRDMDSPLHF.

V gene TRBV20-1 combines with J gene TRBJ2-6, with 8 bases that match TRBD1. The CDR3 consists of 20 residues. V was clipped by 5 bases and J by 0 bases; unmatched bases: 18. Germline V CDR1 and CDR2: DFQATT, SNEGSKA (reference sequence). As DNA, the CDR3 is TGCAGTGCTCCCTGGACAGGGAGTTTACTGTTCCTCTCTGGGGCCAACGTCCTGACTTTC. Amino acids: CSAPWTGSLLFLSGANVLTF.

This clonotype was detected once. J is TRBJ2-5 and V is TRBV28; maybe TRBD2 (6 bases). Between the trimmed V and J ends, which lost 9 bases and 2 bases, there was a span of 13 bases. The CDR3 extends over 13 amino acids. CDR1 is MDHEN, CDR2 SYDVKM, per germline. CDR3 sequence: CASQIGGQETQYF. The CDR3 region has the DNA TGTGCCAGTCAAATTGGGGGGCAAGAGACCCAGTACTTC. The whole variable domain, filled in from reference TRBV28 and TRBJ2-5, reads DVKVTQSSRYLVKRTGEKVFLECVQDMDHENMFWYRQDPGLGLRLIYFSYDVKMKEKGDIPEGYSVSREKKERFSLILESASTNQTSMYLCASQIGGQETQYFGPGTRLLVL.

The rearrangement joins TRBV20-1 to TRBJ2-1; D is unresolved. Trimming removed 4 bases at V and 10 bases at J, with 11 bases between. Per the germline V gene, CDR1 is DFQATT and CDR2 is SNEGSKA (reference sequence). CDR3 length: 11 residues. As DNA, the CDR3 is TGCAGTGCTACGGACCGTTCGGAGCAGTTCTTC. Protein: CSATDRSEQFF.

This chain uses TRBV6-6 with TRBJ2-1; D not resolved. This CDR3 contains 14 residues. Trimming took 7 bases from V and 0 from J, leaving 10 bases between them. Germline CDR1 and CDR2: MNHNY and SVGAGI (reference sequence). Written as DNA, the CDR3 is TGTGCCAGCACTAGGGTTAGCTCCTACAATGAGCAGTTCTTC. As protein: CASTRVSSYNEQFF.

The rearrangement uses TRBV7-8 and TRBJ2-7; 9 bases match TRBD1. The V segment lost 6 bases and the J segment 4 bases; nucleotides outside the gene matches: 7. The CDR3 totals 14 residues. Germline CDR1 and CDR2: SGHVS and FQNEAQ. The CDR3 DNA reads as TGTGCCAGCAGGTTGCCCGGGACAGGGTACGAGCAGTACTTC. Translation gives CASRLPGTGYEQYF.

The chain is built from TRBV4-1 and TRBJ2-5; no reliable D call. The CDR3 spans 14 residues. The V gene's germline CDR1 is MGHRA and CDR2 YSYEKL. V gave up 0 bases and J gave up 5 bases, with 10 bases separating them. The CDR3 sequence: CASSQDWLSETQYF. The CDR3 region has the DNA TGCGCCAGCAGCCAAGATTGGTTGAGCGAGACCCAGTACTTC.

The rearrangement uses TRBV20-1 and TRBJ2-3, with TRBD1 matching 9 bases. This CDR3 spans 16 amino acids. Per germline, CDR1 DFQATT and CDR2 SNEGSKA (reference sequence). Trimming cost V 5 bases and J 4 bases; bases outside gene matches: 13. The CDR3 protein is CSAQLGQGKGADTQYF. The CDR3 nucleotides read TGCAGTGCTCAATTGGGACAGGGAAAGGGTGCAGATACGCAGTATTTT.

The J gene is TRBJ2-3, the V gene TRBV5-4, with D maybe TRBD2 (6 bases). This CDR3 contains 14 residues. Germline V CDR1 and CDR2: SGHNT, YYREEE (reference sequence). Trimming removed 7 bases at V and 1 base at J, with 13 bases between. In DNA, the CDR3 is TGTGCCAGCGAAACTAGCTTTGGCACAGATACGCAGTATTTT. It yields the protein CASETSFGTDTQYF.

J is TRBJ2-7 and V is TRBV11-2, with 15 bases that match TRBD2. The germline V gene has CDR1 SGHAT and CDR2 FQNNGV. V dropped 8 bases and J dropped 4; count of bases not matched to a gene: 9. CDR3 length: 16 amino acids. This CDR3 is CASGGLAGGGRYEQYF. The CDR3 DNA is TGTGCCAGCGGAGGACTAGCGGGAGGGGGGAGATACGAGCAGTACTTC. Complete variable domain (other parts from reference TRBV11-2 and TRBJ2-7): EAGVAQSPRYKIIEKRQSVAFWCNPISGHATLYWYQQILGQGPKLLIQFQNNGVVDDSQLPKDRFSAERLKGVDSTLKIQPAKLEDSAVYLCASGGLAGGGRYEQYFGPGTRLTVT.